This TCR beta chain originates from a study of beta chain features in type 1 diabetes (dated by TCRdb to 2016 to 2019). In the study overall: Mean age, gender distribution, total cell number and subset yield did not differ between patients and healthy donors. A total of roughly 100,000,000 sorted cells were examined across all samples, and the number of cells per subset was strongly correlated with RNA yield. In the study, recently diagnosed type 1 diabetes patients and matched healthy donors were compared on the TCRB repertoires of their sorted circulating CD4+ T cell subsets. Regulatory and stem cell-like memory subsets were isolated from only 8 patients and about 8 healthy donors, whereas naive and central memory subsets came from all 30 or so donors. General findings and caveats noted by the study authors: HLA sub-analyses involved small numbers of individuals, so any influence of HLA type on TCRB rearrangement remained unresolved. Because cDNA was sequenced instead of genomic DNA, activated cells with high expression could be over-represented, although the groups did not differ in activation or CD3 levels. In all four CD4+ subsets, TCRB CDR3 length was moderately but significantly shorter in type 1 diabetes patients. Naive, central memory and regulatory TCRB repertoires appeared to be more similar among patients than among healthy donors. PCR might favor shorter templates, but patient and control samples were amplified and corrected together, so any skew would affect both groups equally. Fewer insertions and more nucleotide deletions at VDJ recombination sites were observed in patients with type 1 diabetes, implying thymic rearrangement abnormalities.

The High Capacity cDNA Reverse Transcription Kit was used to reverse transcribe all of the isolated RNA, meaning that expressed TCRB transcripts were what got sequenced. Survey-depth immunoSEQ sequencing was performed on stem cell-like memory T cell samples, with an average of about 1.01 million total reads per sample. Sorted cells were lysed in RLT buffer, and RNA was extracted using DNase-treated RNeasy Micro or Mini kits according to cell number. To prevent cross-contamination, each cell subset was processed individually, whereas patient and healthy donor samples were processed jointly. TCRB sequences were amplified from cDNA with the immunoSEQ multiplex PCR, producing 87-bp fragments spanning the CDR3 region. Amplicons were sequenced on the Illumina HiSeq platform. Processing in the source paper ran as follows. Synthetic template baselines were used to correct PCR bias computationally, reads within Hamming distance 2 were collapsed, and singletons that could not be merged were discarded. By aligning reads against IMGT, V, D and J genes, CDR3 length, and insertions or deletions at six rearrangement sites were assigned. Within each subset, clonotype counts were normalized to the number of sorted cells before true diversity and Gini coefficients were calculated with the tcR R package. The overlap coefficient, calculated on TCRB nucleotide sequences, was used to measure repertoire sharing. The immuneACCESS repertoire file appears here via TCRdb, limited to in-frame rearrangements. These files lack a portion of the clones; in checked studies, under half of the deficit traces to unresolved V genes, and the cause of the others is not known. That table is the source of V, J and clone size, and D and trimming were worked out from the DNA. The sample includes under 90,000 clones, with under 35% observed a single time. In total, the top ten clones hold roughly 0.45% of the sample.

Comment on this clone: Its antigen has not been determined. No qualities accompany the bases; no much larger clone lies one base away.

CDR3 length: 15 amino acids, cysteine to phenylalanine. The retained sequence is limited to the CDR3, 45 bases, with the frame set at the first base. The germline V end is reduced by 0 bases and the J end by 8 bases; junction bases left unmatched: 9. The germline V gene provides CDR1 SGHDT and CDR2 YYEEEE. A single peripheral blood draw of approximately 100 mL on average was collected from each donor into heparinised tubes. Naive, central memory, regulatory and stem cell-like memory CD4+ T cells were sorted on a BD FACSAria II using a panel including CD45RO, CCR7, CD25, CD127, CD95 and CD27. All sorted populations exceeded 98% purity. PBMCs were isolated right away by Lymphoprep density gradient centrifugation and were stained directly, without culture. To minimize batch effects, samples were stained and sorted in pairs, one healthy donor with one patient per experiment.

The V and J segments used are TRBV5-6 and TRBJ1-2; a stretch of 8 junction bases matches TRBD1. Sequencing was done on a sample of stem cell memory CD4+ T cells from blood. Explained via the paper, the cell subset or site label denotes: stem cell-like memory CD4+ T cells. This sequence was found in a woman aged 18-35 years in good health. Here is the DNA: TGTGCCAGCAGCTTGGAGCAGGGGGCGTCTCCGGGCTACACCTTC. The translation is CASSLEQGASPGYTF.